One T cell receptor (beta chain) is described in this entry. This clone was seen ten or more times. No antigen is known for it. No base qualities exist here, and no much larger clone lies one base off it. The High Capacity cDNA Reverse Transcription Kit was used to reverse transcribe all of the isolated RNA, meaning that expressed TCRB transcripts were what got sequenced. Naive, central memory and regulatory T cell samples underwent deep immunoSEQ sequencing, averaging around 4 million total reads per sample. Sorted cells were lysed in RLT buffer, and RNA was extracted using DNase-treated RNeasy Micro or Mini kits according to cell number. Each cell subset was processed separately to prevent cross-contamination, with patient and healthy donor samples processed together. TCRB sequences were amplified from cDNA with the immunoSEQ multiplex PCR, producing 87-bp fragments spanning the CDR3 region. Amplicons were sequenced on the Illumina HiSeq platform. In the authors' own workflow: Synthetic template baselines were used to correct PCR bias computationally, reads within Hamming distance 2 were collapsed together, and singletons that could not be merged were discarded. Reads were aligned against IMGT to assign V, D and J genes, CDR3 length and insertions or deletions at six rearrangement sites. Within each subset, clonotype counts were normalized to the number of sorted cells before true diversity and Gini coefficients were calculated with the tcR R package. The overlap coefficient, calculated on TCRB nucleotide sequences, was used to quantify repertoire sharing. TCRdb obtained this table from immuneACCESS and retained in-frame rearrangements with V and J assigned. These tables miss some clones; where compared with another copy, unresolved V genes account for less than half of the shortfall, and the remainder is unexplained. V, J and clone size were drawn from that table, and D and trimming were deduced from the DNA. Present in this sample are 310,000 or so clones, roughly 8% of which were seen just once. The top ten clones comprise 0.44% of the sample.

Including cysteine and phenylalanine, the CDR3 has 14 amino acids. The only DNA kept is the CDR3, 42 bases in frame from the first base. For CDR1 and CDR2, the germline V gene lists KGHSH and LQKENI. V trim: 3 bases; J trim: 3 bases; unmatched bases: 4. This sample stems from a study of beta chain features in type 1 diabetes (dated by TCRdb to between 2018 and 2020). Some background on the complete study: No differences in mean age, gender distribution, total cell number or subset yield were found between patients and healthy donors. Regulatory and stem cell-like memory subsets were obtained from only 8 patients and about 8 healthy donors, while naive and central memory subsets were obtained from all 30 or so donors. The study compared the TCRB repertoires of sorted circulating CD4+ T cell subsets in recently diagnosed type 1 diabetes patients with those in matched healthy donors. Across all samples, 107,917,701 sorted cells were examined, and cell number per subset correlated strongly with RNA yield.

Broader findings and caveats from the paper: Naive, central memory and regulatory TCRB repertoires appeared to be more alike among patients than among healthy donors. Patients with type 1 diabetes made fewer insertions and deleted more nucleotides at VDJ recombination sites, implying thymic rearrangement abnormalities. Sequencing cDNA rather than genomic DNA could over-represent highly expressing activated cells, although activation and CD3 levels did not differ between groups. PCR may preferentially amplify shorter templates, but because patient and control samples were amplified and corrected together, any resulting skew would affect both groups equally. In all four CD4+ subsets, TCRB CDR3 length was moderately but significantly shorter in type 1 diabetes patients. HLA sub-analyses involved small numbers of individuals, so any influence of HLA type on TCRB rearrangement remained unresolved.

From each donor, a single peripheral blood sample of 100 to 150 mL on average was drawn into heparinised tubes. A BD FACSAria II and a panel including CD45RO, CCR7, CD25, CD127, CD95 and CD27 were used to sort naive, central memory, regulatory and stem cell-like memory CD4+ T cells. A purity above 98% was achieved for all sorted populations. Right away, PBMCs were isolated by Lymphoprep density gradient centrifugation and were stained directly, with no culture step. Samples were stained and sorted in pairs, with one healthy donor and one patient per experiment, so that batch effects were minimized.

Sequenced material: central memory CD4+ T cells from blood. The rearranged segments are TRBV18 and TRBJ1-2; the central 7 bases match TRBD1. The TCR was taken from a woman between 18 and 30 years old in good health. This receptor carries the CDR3 CASSPTGQYYGYTF. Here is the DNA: TGTGCCAGCTCACCTACGGGACAGTACTATGGCTACACCTTC. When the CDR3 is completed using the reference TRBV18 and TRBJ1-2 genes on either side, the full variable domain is NAGVMQNPRHLVRRRGQEARLRCSPMKGHSHVYWYRQLPEEGLKFMVYLQKENIIDESGMPKERFSAEFPKEGPSILRIQQVVRGDSAAYFCASSPTGQYYGYTFGSGTRLTVV.